A selection of T cell receptor beta chains follows, all from one sample in a study of cytomegalovirus exposure and HLA in healthy donors. Only in-frame clones appear in the TCRdb table, and some are missing; sequencing was by immunoSEQ multiplex PCR. In the table there are fewer than 150,000 clones, 73% of which are singletons. The sequencing input was PBMCs. These receptors were collected from a woman in her forties in good health and CMV-seronegative. Both conserved end residues are part of each CDR3. Each record gives: clone size, D gene, J gene, V gene, CDR3 protein, CDR3 DNA. The D gene is left open where the match is weak. Rows may omit the clone size; those that give it use once, few, many or a size class.

clone size: .
D gene: TRBD2
J gene: TRBJ2-5
V gene: TRBV7-9
CDR3 protein: CASSFGAGGPGGETQYF
CDR3 DNA: TGTGCCAGCAGCTTCGGAGCGGGAGGGCCGGGCGGAGAGACCCAGTACTTC

clone size: medium-sized
D gene: TRBD2
J gene: TRBJ2-7
V gene: TRBV4-3
CDR3 protein: CASSQGLADSYEQYF
CDR3 DNA: TGCGCCAGCAGCCAAGGACTAGCGGATAGCTACGAGCAGTACTTC

clone size: .
D gene: .
J gene: TRBJ2-7
V gene: TRBV7-2
CDR3 protein: CASSLADQGSYEQYF
CDR3 DNA: TGTGCCAGCAGCTTAGCGGACCAGGGCTCCTACGAGCAGTACTTC

clone size: few
D gene: TRBD2
J gene: TRBJ2-2
V gene: TRBV5-4
CDR3 protein: CASSLDLAGDTGELFF
CDR3 DNA: TGTGCCAGCAGCTTGGATCTAGCGGGGGACACCGGGGAGCTGTTTTTT

clone size: .
D gene: .
J gene: TRBJ2-6
V gene: TRBV29-1
CDR3 protein: CALGESGANVLTF
CDR3 DNA: TGCGCCCTCGGGGAAAGTGGGGCCAACGTCCTGACTTTC

clone size: few
D gene: TRBD1
J gene: TRBJ2-5
V gene: TRBV29-1
CDR3 protein: CSASTGTQTQYF
CDR3 DNA: TGCAGCGCCTCGACAGGGACGCAGACCCAGTACTTC

clone size: .
D gene: TRBD2
J gene: TRBJ2-5
V gene: TRBV7-8
CDR3 protein: CASSRTSLETQYF
CDR3 DNA: TGTGCCAGCAGCAGGACTAGCTTAGAGACCCAGTACTTC

clone size: few
D gene: TRBD1
J gene: TRBJ1-5
V gene: TRBV4-1
CDR3 protein: CASSQVLWQGDQPQHF
CDR3 DNA: TGCGCCAGCAGCCAAGTTTTGTGGCAGGGGGATCAGCCCCAGCATTTT

clone size: once
D gene: .
J gene: TRBJ1-3
V gene: TRBV10-3
CDR3 protein: CAISREQGGNTIYF
CDR3 DNA: TGTGCCATCAGCAGGGAACAAGGTGGAAACACCATATATTTT

clone size: .
D gene: TRBD2
J gene: TRBJ2-7
V gene: TRBV23-1
CDR3 protein: CASTPPSAGGYEQYF
CDR3 DNA: TGCGCCAGCACGCCCCCTTCGGCGGGAGGATACGAGCAGTACTTC

clone size: .
D gene: .
J gene: TRBJ1-1
V gene: TRBV18
CDR3 protein: CASSPTRQSNTEAFF
CDR3 DNA: TGTGCCAGCTCACCGACCCGACAGAGTAACACTGAAGCTTTCTTT

clone size: few
D gene: .
J gene: TRBJ2-5
V gene: TRBV11-3
CDR3 protein: CASSSGAQETQYF
CDR3 DNA: TGTGCCAGCAGCTCCGGAGCCCAAGAGACCCAGTACTTC

clone size: .
D gene: TRBD1
J gene: TRBJ2-7
V gene: TRBV11-3
CDR3 protein: CASSLGHGTGGSYEQYF
CDR3 DNA: TGTGCCAGCAGCTTAGGCCATGGGACAGGGGGCTCATACGAGCAGTACTTC

clone size: .
D gene: .
J gene: TRBJ1-3
V gene: TRBV6-5
CDR3 protein: CASSYSSGNTIYF
CDR3 DNA: TGTGCCAGCAGTTATTCCTCCGGAAACACCATATATTTT

clone size: .
D gene: TRBD1
J gene: TRBJ2-3
V gene: TRBV29-1
CDR3 protein: CSSEGAQRTDTQYF
CDR3 DNA: TGCAGCTCTGAGGGGGCGCAACGCACAGATACGCAGTATTTT

clone size: .
D gene: TRBD2
J gene: TRBJ2-3
V gene: TRBV7-6
CDR3 protein: CASSLNTGGLGDTQYF
CDR3 DNA: TGTGCCAGCAGCTTAAATACGGGAGGGCTGGGAGATACGCAGTATTTT

clone size: .
D gene: TRBD2
J gene: TRBJ2-1
V gene: TRBV2
CDR3 protein: CASSATSGGSFPRGEQFF
CDR3 DNA: TGTGCCAGCAGTGCCACTTCTGGCGGGAGCTTCCCCCGGGGTGAGCAGTTCTTC

clone size: .
D gene: TRBD1
J gene: TRBJ2-5
V gene: TRBV5-6
CDR3 protein: CASSSWTGETQYF
CDR3 DNA: TGTGCCAGCAGCTCCTGGACAGGGGAGACCCAGTACTTC

clone size: once
D gene: .
J gene: TRBJ1-2
V gene: TRBV13
CDR3 protein: CASSYGWGENGYTF
CDR3 DNA: TGTGCCAGCAGCTATGGGTGGGGGGAAAATGGCTACACCTTC

clone size: .
D gene: .
J gene: TRBJ2-3
V gene: TRBV28
CDR3 protein: CASSLIVEGWTDTQYF
CDR3 DNA: TGTGCCAGCAGTTTAATCGTAGAGGGATGGACAGATACGCAGTATTTT

clone size: .
D gene: .
J gene: TRBJ1-4
V gene: TRBV2
CDR3 protein: CASRPGTSNEKLFF
CDR3 DNA: TGTGCCAGCAGACCCGGGACATCGAACGAAAAACTGTTTTTT

clone size: .
D gene: TRBD1
J gene: TRBJ1-2
V gene: TRBV7-2
CDR3 protein: CASSPDRDRGYTF
CDR3 DNA: TGTGCCAGCAGCCCGGACAGGGATCGGGGCTACACCTTC

clone size: .
D gene: TRBD2
J gene: TRBJ2-3
V gene: TRBV7-2
CDR3 protein: CASAEAGGRQDTQYF
CDR3 DNA: TGTGCCAGCGCGGAAGCGGGAGGTCGACAAGATACGCAGTATTTT

clone size: .
D gene: TRBD1
J gene: TRBJ2-7
V gene: TRBV28
CDR3 protein: CASTDRGSPWEQYF
CDR3 DNA: TGTGCCAGCACAGACAGGGGGTCCCCCTGGGAGCAGTACTTC

clone size: .
D gene: .
J gene: TRBJ2-7
V gene: TRBV5-4
CDR3 protein: CASSPGPSYEQYF
CDR3 DNA: TGTGCCAGCAGCCCGGGTCCCTCCTACGAGCAGTACTTC

clone size: once
D gene: TRBD1
J gene: TRBJ1-2
V gene: TRBV25-1
CDR3 protein: CASSESTGGAGYTF
CDR3 DNA: TGTGCCAGCAGTGAGAGTACAGGGGGCGCAGGCTACACCTTC

clone size: .
D gene: TRBD1
J gene: TRBJ1-4
V gene: TRBV7-9
CDR3 protein: CSSSLIQGEEKLFF
CDR3 DNA: TGTTCCAGCAGCTTAATACAGGGGGAGGAAAAACTGTTTTTT